These 2 T cell receptor beta chains were sequenced from one sample in a study of cytotoxic CD8 clonotypes in ibrutinib-treated CLL. Only in-frame clones appear in the TCRdb table, and some are missing; sequencing was by immunoSEQ multiplex PCR. The data show about 300,000 clones, around 77% seen once. The sequencing here drew on PBMCs, taken at disease progression, from a patient treated with ibrutinib. The receptors stem from a human donor with chronic lymphocytic leukemia.

The chain joins TRBV9 to TRBJ1-2; 10 nucleotides align to TRBD1. Germline V gene lookup returns CDR1 SGDLS and CDR2 YYNGEE. J gave up 4 bases and V 4 bases, and 13 bases lay outside the gene matches. The CDR3 loop spans 17 amino acids. CDR3 nucleotides: TGTGCCAGCAGCTCGGCCCCCGGGACAGGGGTCCTCTATGGCTACACCTTC. The encoded protein is CASSSAPGTGVLYGYTF. The full variable domain, in which reference TRBV9 and TRBJ1-2 provide the parts outside the CDR3, is DSGVTQTPKHLITATGQRVTLRCSPRSGDLSVYWYQQSLDQGLQFLIQYYNGEERAKGNILERFSAQQFPDLHSELNLSSLELGDSALYFCASSSAPGTGVLYGYTFGSGTRLTVV.

Only one count was recorded for this clone. The rearrangement joins TRBV11-2 to TRBJ2-7; the match to TRBD2 covers 11 bases. Germline CDR1 is SGHAT and CDR2 is FQNNGV. Losses at the gene ends were 1 base for V and 2 bases for J; bases not matched to a gene: 13. CDR3 length: 19 residues. Here the CDR3 reads CASSLVGLAGGIQTYEQYF. In DNA, the CDR3 is TGTGCCAGCAGCTTAGTCGGACTAGCGGGCGGGATCCAGACCTACGAGCAGTACTTC.